The T cell receptor (beta chain) described here comes from a study of blood T cells in healthy people across ages. Study results and limitations: Without sorted subsets, naive and antigen-experienced compartments could not be conclusively compared. Naive T cell percentage and TCR beta diversity correlated strongly.

This clonotype was observed a few times. Its antigen is still unknown. The V and J ends lost 8 bases and 4 bases respectively, with 14 bases between them. Germline CDR1 reads SQVTM; CDR2 reads ANQGSEA. The CDR3 is made up of 12 amino acids. Then a second PCR, running roughly 7 to 11 cycles, was carried out with a sample-barcoded 5' primer and a J-beta primer mix. The yield of each sample was at least 3 million CDR3-containing paired-end reads. TCRdb redid the calling of the 5' RACE reads with MiXCR, one entry per CDR3 protein. The profile covers about 1.5 million distinct CDR3 sequences, with roughly 40% appearing a single time and 7.9% taken by the ten largest.

The sample consisted of blood. This clonotype was sampled from a woman aged 18-29 years in good health. The chain combines TRBV29-1 with TRBJ2-5; a weak D match, TRBD2 (6 bases). The CDR3 sequence: CSLRGGTETQYF. CDR3 in DNA: TGCAGCCTGCGGGGAGGAACAGAGACCCAGTACTTC.